The 7 T cell receptor beta chains below were found in one sample sequenced in a study of blood T cell repertoires in COVID-19. Repertoires were generated with immunoSEQ multiplex PCR, while TCRdb's copy carries only in-frame clones and drops some. The data show tens of thousands of clones, around 84% seen once. The sequenced material came from peripheral blood. The receptors shown here come from a man older than 75 with acute or convalescent COVID-19.

The CDR3 DNA reads as TGTGCCAGTAGGACAGGGGGTAATTCACCCCTCCACTTT. It encodes CASRTGGNSPLHF. The chain is built from TRBV19 and TRBJ1-6, with 9 bases matching TRBD1. The ends lost 6 bases at V and 6 bases at J; junction bases unmatched: 0. The CDR3 totals 13 residues. Looked up from germline, CDR1 is LNHDA and CDR2 is SQIVND (reference sequence).

The V call is TRBV5-5, the J call TRBJ2-7; D unresolved. The CDR3 covers 13 residues. V was pared by 1 base and J by 2 bases, with 7 bases between. Germline V gene data show CDR1 as SGHKS and CDR2 as YYEKEE (reference sequence). The DNA of the CDR3 is TGTGCCAGCAGCTTGAACAGAGCCTACGAGCAGTACTTC. It yields the protein CASSLNRAYEQYF. The entire variable domain, with the rest obtained from reference TRBV5-5 and TRBJ2-7, is as follows: DAGVTQSPTHLIKTRGQQVTLRCSPISGHKSVSWYQQVLGQGPQFIFQYYEKEERGRGNFPDRFSARQFPNYSSELNVNALLLGDSALYLCASSLNRAYEQYFGPGTRLTVT.

As DNA, the CDR3 is TGTGCCAGCAGCCTCTTACAGGGTGGGACTGAAGCTTTCTTT. Translated, it gives CASSLLQGGTEAFF. The chain carries TRBV4-2 and TRBJ1-1; the D gene is possibly TRBD1 (6 bases). V was cut by 4 bases and J by 5 bases, with 14 bases left in between. The CDR3 runs to 14 residues. Germline loops: CDR1 LGHNA, CDR2 YNFKEQ.

The sample holds one count of this clone. V usage is TRBV30 and J usage is TRBJ2-2; 9 bases are a match to TRBD1. The germline gives CDR1 GTSNPN, CDR2 SVGIG (reference sequence). The trim removed 3 bases at V and 4 bases at J, leaving 9 bases unmatched. CDR3 length: 16 residues. CDR3 sequence (DNA): TGTGCCTGGAGCCTTGTATGGGACAGGGCCACCGGGGAGCTGTTTTTT. The encoded protein is CAWSLVWDRATGELFF.

V is TRBV4-1 and J is TRBJ2-7, with a possible D match to TRBD1 (6 bases). CDR1 is MGHRA, CDR2 YSYEKL, per germline. The CDR3 has 14 residues. Trimming stripped 5 bases from V and 1 base from J, with 12 bases between. The chain's CDR3 is CASSFGTLSYEQYF. In DNA form, the CDR3 reads TGCGCCAGCAGCTTCGGGACACTTTCCTACGAGCAGTACTTC.

The chain combines TRBV4-3 with TRBJ2-3; 7 nucleotides line up with TRBD1. Germline V lookup: CDR1 LGHNA, CDR2 YSLEER. This CDR3 has 15 amino acids. With 0 bases clipped from V and 4 bases from J, the junction kept 4 bases outside the gene matches. CDR3 amino acids: CASSQEGQTADTQYF. The CDR3 DNA sequence: TGCGCCAGCAGCCAAGAGGGACAGACGGCAGATACGCAGTATTTT.

This clone showed up just a few times. The CDR3 loop reads CASSTDDRYQHF. The CDR3 DNA reads as TGTGCCAGCAGCACAGACGACAGGTACCAGCATTTT. The rearrangement joins TRBV7-2 to TRBJ1-5, with D possibly matching TRBD1 (6 bases). The CDR3 loop spans 12 amino acids. V lost 5 bases to trimming and J lost 12 bases, with 14 bases between them. Germline V gene data show CDR1 as SGHTA and CDR2 as FQGNSA.